The 2 T cell receptor beta chains presented below share a single source sample, sequenced in a study of blood T cell repertoires in COVID-19. TCRdb's table, derived via immunoSEQ multiplex PCR, lists solely in-frame clones and lacks some. Among 180,000 or so clones, almost 90% were seen once, and the ten largest hold approximately 1.5%. Source material: peripheral blood. The receptors stem from a man aged 18 to 35 with active or convalescent COVID-19.

The chain carries TRBV25-1 and TRBJ1-1, with D unclear. Germline V gene lookup returns CDR1 MGHDK and CDR2 SYGVNS. Trimming pared 6 bases from V and 4 bases from J, leaving 9 bases between. The CDR3 totals 12 residues. CDR3 loop: CASRRHGTEAFF. The CDR3 DNA follows: TGTGCCAGCAGAAGACACGGCACTGAAGCTTTCTTT.

The J gene is TRBJ2-1, the V gene TRBV29-1, with TRBD2 matching 8 bases. The CDR3 sequence is 13 residues long. V was pared by 3 bases and J by 8 bases, with 6 bases of the junction left unmatched. Looked up from germline, CDR1 is SQVTM and CDR2 is ANQGSEA. The CDR3: CSVEGLVGDEQFF. As DNA, the CDR3 is TGCAGCGTTGAGGGACTAGTTGGCGATGAGCAGTTCTTC.